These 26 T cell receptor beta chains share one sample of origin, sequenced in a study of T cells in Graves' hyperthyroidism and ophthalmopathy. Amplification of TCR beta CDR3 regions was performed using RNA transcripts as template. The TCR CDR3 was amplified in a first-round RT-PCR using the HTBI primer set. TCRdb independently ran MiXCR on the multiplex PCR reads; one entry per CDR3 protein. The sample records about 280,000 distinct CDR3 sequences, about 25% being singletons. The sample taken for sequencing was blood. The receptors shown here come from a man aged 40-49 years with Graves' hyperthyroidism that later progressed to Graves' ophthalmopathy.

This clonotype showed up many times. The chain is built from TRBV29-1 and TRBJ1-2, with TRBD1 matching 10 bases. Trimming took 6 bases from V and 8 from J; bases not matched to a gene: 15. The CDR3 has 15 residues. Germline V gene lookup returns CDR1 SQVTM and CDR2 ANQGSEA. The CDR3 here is CSVYTPGQGNGGYTF. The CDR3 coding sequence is TGCAGCGTCTACACACCGGGACAGGGGAACGGGGGCTACACCTTC.

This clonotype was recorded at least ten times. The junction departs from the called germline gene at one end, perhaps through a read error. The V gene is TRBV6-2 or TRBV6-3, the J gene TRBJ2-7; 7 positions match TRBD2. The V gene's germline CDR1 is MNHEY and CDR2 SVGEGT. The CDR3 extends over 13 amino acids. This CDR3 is CASSYVLREDTFF. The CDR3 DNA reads TGTGCCAGCAGTTACGTCTTACGGGAGGATACCTTCTTC.

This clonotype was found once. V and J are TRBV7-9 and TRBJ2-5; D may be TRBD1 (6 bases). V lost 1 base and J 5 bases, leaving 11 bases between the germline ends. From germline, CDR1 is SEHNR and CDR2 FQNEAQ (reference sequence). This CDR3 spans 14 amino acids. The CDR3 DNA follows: TGTGCCAGCAGCTTAGATGGGGGCGCGGAGACCCAGTACTTC. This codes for CASSLDGGAETQYF.

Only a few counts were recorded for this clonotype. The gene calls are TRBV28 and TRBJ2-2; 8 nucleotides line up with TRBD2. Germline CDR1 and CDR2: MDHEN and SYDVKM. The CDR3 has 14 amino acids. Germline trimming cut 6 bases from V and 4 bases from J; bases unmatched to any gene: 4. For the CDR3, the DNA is TGTGCCAGCAGCAAGACTAGCGTCACCGGGGAGCTGTTTTTT. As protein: CASSKTSVTGELFF.

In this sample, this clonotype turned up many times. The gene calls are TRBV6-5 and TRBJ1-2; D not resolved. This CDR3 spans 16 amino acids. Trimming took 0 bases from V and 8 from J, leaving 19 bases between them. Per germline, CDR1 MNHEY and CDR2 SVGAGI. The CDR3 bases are TGTGCCAGCAGTTACTCACTCACTGCGTCCCACGAGGGCTACACCTTC. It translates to CASSYSLTASHEGYTF.

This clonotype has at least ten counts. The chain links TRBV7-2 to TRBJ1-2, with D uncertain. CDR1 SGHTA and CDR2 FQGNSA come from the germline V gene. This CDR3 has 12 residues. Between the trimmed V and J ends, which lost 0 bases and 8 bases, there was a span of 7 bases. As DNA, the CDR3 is TGTGCCAGCAGCTTAGCCGGGGAGGGCTACACCTTC. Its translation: CASSLAGEGYTF. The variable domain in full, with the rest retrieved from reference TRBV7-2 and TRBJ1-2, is GAGVSQSPSNKVTEKGKDVELRCDPISGHTALYWYRQSLGQGLEFLIYFQGNSAPDKSGLPSDRFSAERTGGSVSTLTIQRTQQEDSAVYLCASSLAGEGYTFGSGTRLTVV.

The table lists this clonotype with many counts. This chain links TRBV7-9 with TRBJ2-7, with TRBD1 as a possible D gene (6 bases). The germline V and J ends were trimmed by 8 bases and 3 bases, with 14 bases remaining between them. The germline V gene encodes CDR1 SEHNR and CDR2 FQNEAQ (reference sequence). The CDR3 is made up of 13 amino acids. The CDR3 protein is CASVGTQDYEQYF. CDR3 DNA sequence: TGTGCCAGCGTCGGGACACAGGACTACGAGCAGTACTTC. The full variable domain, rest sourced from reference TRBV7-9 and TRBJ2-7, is DTGVSQNPRHKITKRGQNVTFRCDPISEHNRLYWYRQTLGQGPEFLTYFQNEAQLEKSRLLSDRFSAERPKGSFSTLEIQRTEQGDSAMYLCASVGTQDYEQYFGPGTRLTVT.

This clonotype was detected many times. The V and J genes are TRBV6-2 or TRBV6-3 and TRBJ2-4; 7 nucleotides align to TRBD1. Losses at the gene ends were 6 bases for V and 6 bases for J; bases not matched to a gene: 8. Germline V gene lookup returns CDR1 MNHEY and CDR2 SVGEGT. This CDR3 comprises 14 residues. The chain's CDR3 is CASRNDRERNIQYF. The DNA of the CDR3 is TGTGCCAGCAGGAACGACAGGGAACGAAACATTCAGTACTTC.

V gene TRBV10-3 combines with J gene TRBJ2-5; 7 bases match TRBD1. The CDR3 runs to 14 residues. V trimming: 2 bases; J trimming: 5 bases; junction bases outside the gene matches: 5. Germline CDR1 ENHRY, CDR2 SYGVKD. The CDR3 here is CAISEGTATETQYF. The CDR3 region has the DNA TGTGCCATCAGTGAGGGGACAGCGACGGAGACCCAGTACTTC.

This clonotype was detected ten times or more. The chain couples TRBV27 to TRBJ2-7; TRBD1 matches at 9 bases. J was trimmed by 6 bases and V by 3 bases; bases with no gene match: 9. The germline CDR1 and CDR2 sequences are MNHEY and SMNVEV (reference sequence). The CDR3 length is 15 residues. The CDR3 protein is CASSFTQGAYVEQYF. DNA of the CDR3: TGTGCCAGCAGTTTTACACAGGGGGCGTATGTCGAGCAGTACTTC.

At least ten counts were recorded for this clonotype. In DNA form, the CDR3 reads TGTGCCAGCAGTTTAAGAGAGAATCGTCAGCCCCAGCATTTT. Its protein is CASSLRENRQPQHF. The V call is TRBV12-3 or TRBV12-4, the J call TRBJ1-5; D is unresolved. The CDR3 consists of 14 residues. V was clipped by 2 bases and J by 6 bases, with 11 bases between them.

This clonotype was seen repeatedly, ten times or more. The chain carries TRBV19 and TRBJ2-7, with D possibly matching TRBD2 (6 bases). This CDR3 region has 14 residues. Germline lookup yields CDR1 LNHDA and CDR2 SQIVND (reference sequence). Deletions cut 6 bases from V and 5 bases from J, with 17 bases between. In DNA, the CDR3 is TGTGCCAGTAGCACGGCAGGGAGGTTACACGAGCAGTACTTC. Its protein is CASSTAGRLHEQYF.

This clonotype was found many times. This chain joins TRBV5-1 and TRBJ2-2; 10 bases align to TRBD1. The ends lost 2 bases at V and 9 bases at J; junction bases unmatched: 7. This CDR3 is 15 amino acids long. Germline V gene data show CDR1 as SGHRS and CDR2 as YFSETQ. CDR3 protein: CASSLMGQGRRELFF. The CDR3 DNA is TGCGCCAGCAGCTTAATGGGACAGGGGCGTCGGGAGCTGTTTTTT. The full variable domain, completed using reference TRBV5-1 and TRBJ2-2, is KAGVTQTPRYLIKTRGQQVTLSCSPISGHRSVSWYQQTPGQGLQFLFEYFSETQRNKGNFPGRFSGRQFSNSRSEMNVSTLELGDSALYLCASSLMGQGRRELFFGEGSRLTVL.

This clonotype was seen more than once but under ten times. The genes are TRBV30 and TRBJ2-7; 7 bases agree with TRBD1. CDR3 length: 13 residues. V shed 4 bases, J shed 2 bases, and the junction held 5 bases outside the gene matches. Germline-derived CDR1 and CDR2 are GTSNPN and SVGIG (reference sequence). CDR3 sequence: CAWKPDRTYEQYF. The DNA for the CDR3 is TGTGCCTGGAAACCGGACAGGACCTACGAGCAGTACTTC.

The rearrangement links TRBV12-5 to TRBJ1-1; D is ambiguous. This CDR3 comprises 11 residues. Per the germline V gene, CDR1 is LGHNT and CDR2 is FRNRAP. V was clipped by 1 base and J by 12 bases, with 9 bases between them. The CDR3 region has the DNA TGTGCTAGTGGTTTGGGTCATCTTACTTTCTTT. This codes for CASGLGHLTFF.

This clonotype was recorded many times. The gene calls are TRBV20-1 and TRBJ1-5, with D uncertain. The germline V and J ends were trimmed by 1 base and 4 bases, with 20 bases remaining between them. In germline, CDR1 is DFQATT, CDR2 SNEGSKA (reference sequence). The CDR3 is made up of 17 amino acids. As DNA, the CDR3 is TGCAGTGCTAGAGTGGGGAGGCCCGAAGCCTCAAATCAGCCCCAGCATTTT. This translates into CSARVGRPEASNQPQHF.

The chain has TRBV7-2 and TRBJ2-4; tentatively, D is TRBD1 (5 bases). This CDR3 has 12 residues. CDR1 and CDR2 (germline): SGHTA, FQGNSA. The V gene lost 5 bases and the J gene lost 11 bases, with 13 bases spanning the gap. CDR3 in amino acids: CASSPGFYLQYF. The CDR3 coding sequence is TGTGCCAGCAGCCCAGGGTTTTACCTTCAGTACTTC.

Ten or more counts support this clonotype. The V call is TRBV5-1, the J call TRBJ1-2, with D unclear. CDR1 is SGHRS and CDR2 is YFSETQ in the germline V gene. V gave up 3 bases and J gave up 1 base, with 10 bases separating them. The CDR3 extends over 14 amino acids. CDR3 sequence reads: CASSYGTNNYGYTF. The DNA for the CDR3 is TGCGCCAGCAGCTACGGTACCAATAACTATGGCTACACCTTC.

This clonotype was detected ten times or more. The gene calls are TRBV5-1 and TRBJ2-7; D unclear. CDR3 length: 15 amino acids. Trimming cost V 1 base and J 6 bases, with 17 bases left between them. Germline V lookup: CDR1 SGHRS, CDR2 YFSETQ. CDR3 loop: CASSLFTAGSGEQYF. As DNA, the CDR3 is TGCGCCAGCAGCTTGTTCACTGCTGGTTCGGGCGAGCAGTACTTC.

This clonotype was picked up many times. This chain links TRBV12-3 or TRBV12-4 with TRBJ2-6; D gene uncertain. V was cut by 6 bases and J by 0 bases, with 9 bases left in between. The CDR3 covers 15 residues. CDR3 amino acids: CASSQPSSGANVLTF. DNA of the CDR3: TGTGCCAGCAGCCAACCTTCCTCTGGGGCCAACGTCCTGACTTTC.

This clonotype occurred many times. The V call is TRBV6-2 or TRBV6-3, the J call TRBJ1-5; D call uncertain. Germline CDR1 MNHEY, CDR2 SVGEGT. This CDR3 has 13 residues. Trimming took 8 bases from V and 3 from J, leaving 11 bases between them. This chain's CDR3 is CASSNPPNQPQHF. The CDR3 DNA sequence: TGTGCCAGCTCAAACCCCCCCAATCAGCCCCAGCATTTT.

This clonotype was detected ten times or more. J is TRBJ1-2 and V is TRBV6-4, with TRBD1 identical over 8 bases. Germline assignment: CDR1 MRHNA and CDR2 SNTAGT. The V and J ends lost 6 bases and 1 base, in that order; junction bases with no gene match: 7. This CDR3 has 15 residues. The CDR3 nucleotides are TGTGCCAGCAGCTTTGACAGGGGTGGTAACTATGGCTACACCTTC. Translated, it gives CASSFDRGGNYGYTF.

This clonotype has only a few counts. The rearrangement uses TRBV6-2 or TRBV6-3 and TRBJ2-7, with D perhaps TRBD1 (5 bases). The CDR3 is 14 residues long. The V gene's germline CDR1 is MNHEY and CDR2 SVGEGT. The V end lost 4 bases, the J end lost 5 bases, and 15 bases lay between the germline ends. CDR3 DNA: TGTGCCAGCAGTTTAGCCCCGGAAGGGGACGAGCAGTACTTC. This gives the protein CASSLAPEGDEQYF.

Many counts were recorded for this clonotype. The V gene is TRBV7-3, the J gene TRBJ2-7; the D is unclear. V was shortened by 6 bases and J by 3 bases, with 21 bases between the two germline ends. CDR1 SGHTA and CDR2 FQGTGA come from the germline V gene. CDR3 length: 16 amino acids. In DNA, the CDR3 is TGTGCCAGCAGACCCTCGGTTTTTAAGTGCTACTACGAGCAGTACTTC. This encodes CASRPSVFKCYYEQYF.

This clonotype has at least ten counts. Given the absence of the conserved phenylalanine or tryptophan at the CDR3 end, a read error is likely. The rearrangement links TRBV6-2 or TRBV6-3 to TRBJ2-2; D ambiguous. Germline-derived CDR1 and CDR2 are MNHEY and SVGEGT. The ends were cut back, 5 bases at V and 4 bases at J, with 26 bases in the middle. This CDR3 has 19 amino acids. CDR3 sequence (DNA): TGTGCCAGCAGTCCCGAGGCCCGAGACGTATGGTCGATCACCGGGGAGCTGTTTCTT. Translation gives CASSPEARDVWSITGELFL.

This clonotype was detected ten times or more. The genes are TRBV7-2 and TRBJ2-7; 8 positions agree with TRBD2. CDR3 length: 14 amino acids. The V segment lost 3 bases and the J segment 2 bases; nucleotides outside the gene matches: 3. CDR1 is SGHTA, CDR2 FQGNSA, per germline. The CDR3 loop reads CASSLRGGPYEQYF. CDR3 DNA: TGTGCCAGCAGCTTGCGCGGGGGGCCCTACGAGCAGTACTTC.